Presented here are 18 T cell receptor beta chains from one specimen sequenced in a study of T cell responses to AZD1222 COVID-19 vaccine. Some clones are missing from TCRdb's copy, which holds only in-frame ones; the method was immunoSEQ multiplex PCR. The sample contains about 140,000 clones, 85% to 95% of which appear only once. The sample was peripheral blood, taken after recovery from COVID-19. Receptors were obtained from an adult who had recovered from COVID-19.

V and J are TRBV12-3 or TRBV12-4 and TRBJ2-1; 9 bases match TRBD1. Trimming removed 7 bases from V and 15 bases from J; junction bases left unmatched: 13. The CDR3 extends over 13 amino acids. The CDR3 loop is CASTNRGQSRRFF. CDR3 DNA sequence: TGTGCCAGCACAAACAGGGGGCAGAGCCGGCGGTTCTTC.

The chain couples TRBV27 to TRBJ2-4; D is unclear. This CDR3 contains 14 residues. V was pared by 5 bases and J by 6 bases, with 14 bases between. Germline V lookup: CDR1 MNHEY, CDR2 SMNVEV (reference sequence). CDR3 coding DNA: TGTGCCAGCAGTCTCCAACGACACGGAAACATTCAGTACTTC. It translates to CASSLQRHGNIQYF.

The chain uses TRBV6-4 and TRBJ1-2; a weak D match, TRBD1 (5 bases). Germline V gene sequence: CDR1 MRHNA, CDR2 SNTAGT. This CDR3 is 15 amino acids long. Trimming pared 4 bases from V and 2 bases from J, leaving 14 bases between. CDR3 sequence reads: CASSASGVLNYGYTF. The CDR3 DNA is TGTGCCAGCAGTGCCTCGGGGGTACTGAACTATGGCTACACCTTC.

The V call is TRBV6-5, the J call TRBJ2-2; D is unclear. The ends were cut back, 2 bases at V and 1 base at J, with 8 bases in the middle. Germline CDR1 MNHEY, CDR2 SVGAGI. This CDR3 is 15 amino acids long. In DNA form, the CDR3 reads TGTGCCAGCAGTTACGTTTCAGGGAACACCGGGGAGCTGTTTTTT. This gives the protein CASSYVSGNTGELFF.

The V and J genes are TRBV5-1 and TRBJ1-1, with D tentatively TRBD1 (6 bases). The CDR3 runs to 14 residues. The germline V gene has CDR1 SGHRS and CDR2 YFSETQ. The V and J ends lost 4 bases and 1 base respectively, with 11 bases between them. CDR3 sequence (DNA): TGCGCCAGCAGCACAGGGCAGGAGAACACTGAAGCTTTCTTT. Encoded protein: CASSTGQENTEAFF.

This clone was detected a few times. V is TRBV6-1 and J is TRBJ1-5; D ambiguous. Germline CDR1 is MNHNS and CDR2 is SASEGT. The CDR3 runs to 13 residues. Trimming took off 3 bases at V and 4 bases at J, with 7 bases between the two ends. The chain's CDR3 is CASSESENQPQHF. The CDR3 region has the DNA TGTGCCAGCAGTGAGTCAGAGAATCAGCCCCAGCATTTT.

The chain links TRBV9 to TRBJ2-1, with D tentatively TRBD2 (6 bases). CDR1 and CDR2 (germline): SGDLS, YYNGEE. This CDR3 has 14 amino acids. Trimming stripped 4 bases from V and 7 bases from J, with 15 bases between. The CDR3 reads CASSPRLGWNEQFF. The CDR3 DNA reads TGTGCCAGCAGCCCGCGACTAGGATGGAATGAGCAGTTCTTC.

V is TRBV7-9 and J is TRBJ2-6, with a possible D match to TRBD1 (6 bases). Germline values: CDR1 SEHNR, CDR2 FQNEAQ (reference sequence). The CDR3 is made up of 17 amino acids. V was shortened by 4 bases and J by 0 bases, with 13 bases between the two germline ends. The CDR3 spells CASSSTGVSSGANVLTF. CDR3 nucleotides: TGTGCCAGCAGCTCGACAGGCGTGAGCTCTGGGGCCAACGTCCTGACTTTC.

The chain has TRBV5-1 and TRBJ2-7; D is unresolved. This CDR3 comprises 14 residues. Between the trimmed V and J ends, which lost 0 bases and 2 bases, there was a span of 9 bases. CDR1 SGHRS and CDR2 YFSETQ come from the germline V gene. CDR3 loop: CASSLEGTAYEQYF. In DNA form, the CDR3 reads TGCGCCAGCAGCTTGGAAGGCACCGCCTACGAGCAGTACTTC.

V gene TRBV4-1 combines with J gene TRBJ2-7; maybe TRBD2 (6 bases). CDR1 and CDR2 from the germline V gene are MGHRA and YSYEKL. The V end was cut by 4 bases, the J end by 0 bases, with 16 bases between. There are 16 residues in the CDR3. In DNA form, the CDR3 reads TGCGCCAGCAGCCCGGAGGGCGGGACTCACTCCTACGAGCAGTACTTC. Its translation is CASSPEGGTHSYEQYF.

The V call is TRBV27, the J call TRBJ1-2; D ambiguous. The ends were cut back, 7 bases at V and 5 bases at J, with 11 bases in the middle. This CDR3 has 12 residues. Germline CDR1 reads MNHEY; CDR2 reads SMNVEV (reference sequence). The CDR3 DNA reads TGTGCCAGCAAAACGGGATCTTATGGCTACACCTTC. Translated, it gives CASKTGSYGYTF.

The V call is TRBV5-1, the J call TRBJ1-1, with 8 bases lining up with TRBD1. Germline CDR1 reads SGHRS; CDR2 reads YFSETQ. CDR3 length: 15 amino acids. V lost 4 bases, J lost 0 bases, and 5 bases stayed unmatched. CDR3 coding DNA: TGCGCCAGCAGCGCCCAGGGGGCGTTGAACACTGAAGCTTTCTTT. Encoded protein: CASSAQGALNTEAFF.

The genes are TRBV9 and TRBJ2-3; 9 bases match TRBD2. CDR1 is SGDLS, CDR2 YYNGEE, per germline. The CDR3 is made up of 15 amino acids. The V gene end was trimmed by 4 bases and the J gene end by 3 bases; junction bases not matched to a gene: 6. DNA of the CDR3: TGTGCCAGCAGCTTTAGCGGGAGAACAACAGATACGCAGTATTTT. Protein sequence: CASSFSGRTTDTQYF.

This rearrangement joins TRBV5-1 to TRBJ2-7; 7 bases are a match to TRBD2. Germline loops: CDR1 SGHRS, CDR2 YFSETQ. Trimming removed 4 bases from V and 5 bases from J; junction bases left unmatched: 12. The CDR3 covers 15 residues. The CDR3 region has the DNA TGCGCCAGCAGCCTGACTAGCACATATTCCGACGAGCAGTACTTC. As protein: CASSLTSTYSDEQYF.

The rearrangement links TRBV29-1 to TRBJ1-4; D remains ambiguous. The CDR3 spans 13 residues. Trimming shortened V by 4 bases and J by 1 base, and 7 bases separated the two germline ends. Germline CDR1 is SQVTM and CDR2 is ANQGSEA. The CDR3 loop reads CSVGSVTNEKLFF. CDR3 coding DNA: TGCAGCGTTGGGTCGGTAACTAATGAAAAACTGTTTTTT.

The chain carries TRBV4-1 and TRBJ1-3; D possibly corresponds to TRBD1 (5 bases). The V gene lost 3 bases and the J gene lost 4 bases, with 19 bases spanning the gap. The CDR3 length is 17 residues. In germline, CDR1 is MGHRA, CDR2 YSYEKL. CDR3 in amino acids: CASSQRRRGALGNTIYF. The CDR3 bases are TGCGCCAGCAGCCAGCGGCGGAGGGGCGCCCTCGGAAACACCATATATTTT.

The rearrangement joins TRBV24-1 to TRBJ2-7; perhaps TRBD2 as D (5 bases). CDR3 size: 13 residues. V lost 5 bases, J lost 4 bases, and 11 bases lay in between. In germline, CDR1 is KGHDR, CDR2 SFDVKD. The CDR3 region is CATSVESGYEQYF. CDR3 coding DNA: TGTGCCACCAGTGTGGAGAGCGGTTACGAGCAGTACTTC.

The V call is TRBV6-1, the J call TRBJ2-1, with D perhaps matching TRBD2 (6 bases). Germline CDR1 reads MNHNS; CDR2 reads SASEGT. Between the trimmed V and J ends, which lost 0 bases and 0 bases, there was a span of 12 bases. The CDR3 spans 17 residues. The CDR3 DNA follows: TGTGCCAGCAGTGAAGCCCCGGGAGCCAGCTCCTACAATGAGCAGTTCTTC. This sequence encodes CASSEAPGASSYNEQFF.